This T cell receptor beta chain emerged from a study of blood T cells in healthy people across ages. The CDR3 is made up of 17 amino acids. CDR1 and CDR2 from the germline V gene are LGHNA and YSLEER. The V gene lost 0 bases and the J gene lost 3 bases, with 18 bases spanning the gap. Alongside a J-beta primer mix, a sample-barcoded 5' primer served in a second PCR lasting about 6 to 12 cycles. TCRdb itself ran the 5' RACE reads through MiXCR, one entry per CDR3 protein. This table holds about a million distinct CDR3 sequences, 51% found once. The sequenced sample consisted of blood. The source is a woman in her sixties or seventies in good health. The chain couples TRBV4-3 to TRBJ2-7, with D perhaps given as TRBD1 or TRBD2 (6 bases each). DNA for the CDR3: TGCGCCAGCAGCCAAGAGGGCGGGAAGGAAGGGGGCTACGAGCAGTACTTC. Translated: CASSQEGGKEGGYEQYF.